The 25 T cell receptor beta chains below were found in one sample sequenced in a study of response to subunit inactivated influenza vaccine (dated by TCRdb to about 2018). The protocol used for the library was RT-PCR. TCRdb records Illumina HiSeq 2500 as the sequencer. TCRdb reprocessing: public reads trimmed at Q25 with fastp, clones called with MiXCR, in-frame beta chains kept. Duplicate CDR3 protein sequences are folded into a single record with the most common DNA and genes. This sample gives 550,000 to 600,000 distinct CDR3 sequences in total; roughly 10% of them show up just once. The ten most abundant clones make up 10% to 13% of the sample. This sample comprised PBMCs from blood, obtained on the day of vaccination. These receptors came from a middle-aged man who received an inactivated influenza vaccine. Donor details come from another sample of the same person, matched by shared clones.

This clonotype was seen more than once but under ten times. This sequence joins TRBV30 and TRBJ1-5; D call uncertain. V was cut by 5 bases and J by 0 bases, with 14 bases left in between. The length of the CDR3 is 15 residues. The V gene's germline CDR1 is GTSNPN and CDR2 SVGIG (reference sequence). This CDR3 reads CAWGSQGYSNQPQHF. In DNA form, the CDR3 reads TGTGCCTGGGGATCTCAAGGGTATAGCAATCAGCCCCAGCATTTT.

In its sample, this clonotype was seen a few times. This chain uses TRBV19 with TRBJ2-1, with 8 nucleotides matching TRBD1. CDR1 and CDR2 (germline): LNHDA, SQIVND (reference sequence). The ends lost 1 base at V and 5 bases at J; junction bases unmatched: 7. The CDR3 consists of 16 residues. Written as DNA, the CDR3 is TGTGCCAGTAGTATAGCCCGGGACAGGATCGACAATGAGCAGTTCTTC. Its translation is CASSIARDRIDNEQFF.

The chain carries TRBV12-3 or TRBV12-4 and TRBJ2-7; D not certain. With 1 base removed from V and 3 bases from J, the gap between germline ends came to 7 bases. This CDR3 is 13 amino acids long. CDR3 nucleotides: TGTGCCAGCAGTTTAGAGGTCTACTACGAGCAGTACTTC. Translated, it gives CASSLEVYYEQYF.

The genes are TRBV15 and TRBJ2-7; D gene uncertain. This CDR3 is 17 amino acids long. Germline loops: CDR1 LNHNV, CDR2 YYDKDF (reference sequence). Trimming removed 0 bases at V and 0 bases at J, with 15 bases between. CDR3 in DNA: TGTGCCACCAGCAGAGAGGGTATCGCATCCACCTCCTACGAGCAGTACTTC. It specifies CATSREGIASTSYEQYF.

This clonotype was recorded at least ten times. This rearrangement joins TRBV5-5 to TRBJ2-7; 7 bases line up with TRBD1. The CDR3 loop spans 13 amino acids. Per the germline V gene, CDR1 is SGHKS and CDR2 is YYEKEE (reference sequence). After removal of 3 bases from V and 3 bases from J, the junction contained 3 bases not matched to a gene. The CDR3 DNA follows: TGTGCCAGCAGCTACGGGACAGTCTACGAGCAGTACTTC. It is translated as CASSYGTVYEQYF.

This clonotype was seen only a few times. The V call is TRBV6-2 or TRBV6-3, the J call TRBJ2-7, with unresolved D. Trimming took 4 bases from V and 4 from J, leaving 11 bases between them. Germline V gene lookup returns CDR1 MNHEY and CDR2 SVGEGT. The CDR3 sequence is 13 residues long. CDR3 in DNA: TGTGCCAGCAGTTGGGCATGGGGATACGAGCAGTACTTC. This codes for CASSWAWGYEQYF.

This clonotype was seen more than once but under ten times. This rearrangement joins TRBV11-2 to TRBJ2-2, with TRBD1 as a possible D gene (5 bases). The CDR3 runs 18 residues. CDR1 SGHAT and CDR2 FQNNGV come from the germline V gene. With 0 bases removed from V and 4 bases from J, the gap between germline ends came to 18 bases. The CDR3: CASSLDVLQGSFTGELFF. CDR3 coding DNA: TGTGCCAGCAGCTTAGATGTTTTGCAGGGTAGTTTCACCGGGGAGCTGTTTTTT.

The chain joins TRBV7-3 to TRBJ2-3; 12 bases fit TRBD2. The V segment lost 5 bases and the J segment 9 bases; nucleotides outside the gene matches: 3. The CDR3 loop spans 13 amino acids. Germline V gives CDR1 SGHTA, CDR2 FQGTGA. Here the CDR3 reads CASSPGTSGTQYF. The CDR3 DNA is TGTGCCAGCAGCCCAGGGACTAGCGGGACGCAGTATTTT.

The V call is TRBV6-2 or TRBV6-3, the J call TRBJ2-5, with no clear D. Germline V gene data show CDR1 as MNHEY and CDR2 as SVGEGT. The CDR3 is 14 amino acids. The V gene lost 0 bases and the J gene lost 6 bases, with 11 bases spanning the gap. The CDR3 loop is CASSYSARMKTQYF. The CDR3 DNA reads TGTGCCAGCAGTTACTCGGCCAGGATGAAGACCCAGTACTTC.

The sample holds a few counts of this clonotype. V usage is TRBV11-2 and J usage is TRBJ2-1; D gene unclear. There are 10 residues in the CDR3. V lost 5 bases and J lost 10, with 6 bases in between. Germline CDR1 and CDR2: SGHAT and FQNNGV. This CDR3 reads CASSAYEQFF. For the CDR3, the DNA is TGTGCCAGCAGCGCATACGAGCAGTTCTTC.

The V call is TRBV7-2, the J call TRBJ1-6, with D possibly matching TRBD1 (5 bases). The CDR3 has 15 amino acids. CDR1 is SGHTA, CDR2 FQGNSA, per germline. Trimming took 0 bases from V and 6 from J, leaving 9 bases between them. The CDR3 protein is CASSLAGRVNSPLHF. DNA of the CDR3: TGTGCCAGCAGCTTAGCGGGCAGGGTTAATTCACCCCTCCACTTT.

This clonotype was seen more than once but under ten times. The rearrangement links TRBV27 to TRBJ1-6, with D tentatively TRBD1 (5 bases). The CDR3 runs to 15 residues. Trimming took off 5 bases at V and 7 bases at J, with 15 bases between the two ends. Germline CDR1 MNHEY, CDR2 SMNVEV (reference sequence). The CDR3, as DNA: TGTGCCAGCAGTCCAGGGACGGCCTTCAATTCACCCCTCCACTTT. Residues: CASSPGTAFNSPLHF.

This CDR3 is CASRPADRGLIDEQFF. CDR3 DNA: TGTGCCAGCAGACCCGCGGACAGGGGGCTAATTGATGAGCAGTTCTTC. This sequence joins TRBV3-1 and TRBJ2-1; 11 nucleotides line up with TRBD1. The J segment lost 8 bases and the V segment lost 6 bases, leaving 12 bases of the junction unmatched. Germline values: CDR1 LGHDT, CDR2 YNNKEL (reference sequence). The CDR3 extends over 16 amino acids.

This chain connects TRBV20-1 to TRBJ2-3; maybe TRBD2 (6 bases). The CDR3 has 14 residues. Trimming took 6 bases from V and 6 from J, leaving 19 bases between them. The germline CDR1 and CDR2 sequences are DFQATT and SNEGSKA (reference sequence). The CDR3 here is CSATLRGGWDTQYF. Written as DNA, the CDR3 is TGCAGTGCCACCCTCCGAGGAGGGTGGGATACGCAGTATTTT.

This clonotype came up a few times. The rearrangement uses TRBV19 and TRBJ2-2; tentatively, D is TRBD1 (7 bases). Per germline, CDR1 LNHDA and CDR2 SQIVND (reference sequence). Trimming took 4 bases from V and 5 from J, leaving 14 bases between them. This CDR3 contains 15 residues. The chain's CDR3 is CASSRWQGGTGELFF. The CDR3 bases are TGTGCCAGTAGTAGGTGGCAGGGGGGAACCGGGGAGCTGTTTTTT.

This chain's CDR3 is CASSLLGWGTEAFF. The CDR3 bases are TGTGCCAGCAGTTTATTGGGGTGGGGGACTGAAGCTTTCTTT. The chain has TRBV27 and TRBJ1-1; a possible D gene is TRBD1 (5 bases). The CDR3 runs to 14 residues. The V gene's germline CDR1 is MNHEY and CDR2 SMNVEV (reference sequence). V dropped 1 base and J dropped 5 bases, with 11 bases sitting between them.

Worth noting for this clonotype: One end of the junction varies from germline; a read error may be responsible. The genes are TRBV15 and TRBJ1-5; 9 bases fit TRBD1. The germline V gene has CDR1 LNHNV and CDR2 YYDKDF (reference sequence). The CDR3 spans 13 residues. CDR3 DNA: TGTGCCACCAGCAGAGACGGGACAGGGCAGGGGGATTTT. Protein sequence: CATSRDGTGQGDF.

This clonotype was observed many times. The chain recombines TRBV5-1 with TRBJ2-7, with 9 bases aligning to TRBD1. The CDR3 has 16 amino acids. Trimming at V came to 3 bases and at J to 5 bases, leaving 12 bases not matched to a gene. Germline loops: CDR1 SGHRS, CDR2 YFSETQ. CDR3: CASSSMSGQGLNEQYF. In DNA form, the CDR3 reads TGCGCCAGCAGCTCGATGTCGGGACAGGGTCTGAACGAGCAGTACTTC.

The V gene is TRBV7-6, the J gene TRBJ2-7; the match to TRBD2 covers 8 bases. The V and J ends lost 7 bases and 0 bases, in that order; junction bases with no gene match: 11. This CDR3 is built from 16 residues. The V gene's germline CDR1 is SGHVS and CDR2 FNYEAQ. CDR3 residues: CASIKGPGGSSYEQYF. Here the CDR3 DNA reads TGTGCCAGCATCAAAGGTCCGGGGGGGTCCTCCTACGAGCAGTACTTC. Using reference TRBV7-6 and TRBJ2-7 for the parts outside the CDR3, the full variable domain is GAGVSQSPRYKVTKRGQDVALRCDPISGHVSLYWYRQALGQGPEFLTYFNYEAQQDKSGLPNDRFSAERPEGSISTLTIQRTEQRDSAMYRCASIKGPGGSSYEQYFGPGTRLTVT.

The J gene is TRBJ2-5, the V gene TRBV29-1, with 8 bases lining up with TRBD2. J lost 3 bases, V lost 3 bases, and 6 bases had no gene match. From germline, CDR1 is SQVTM and CDR2 ANQGSEA. The CDR3 runs to 14 residues. The CDR3 region is CSVEEGTREETQYF. The CDR3 DNA reads as TGCAGCGTTGAGGAGGGGACTAGGGAAGAGACCCAGTACTTC. The whole variable domain, filled in from reference TRBV29-1 and TRBJ2-5, reads SAVISQKPSRDICQRGTSLTIQCQVDSQVTMMFWYRQQPGQSLTLIATANQGSEATYESGFVIDKFPISRPNLTFSTLTVSNMSPEDSSIYLCSVEEGTREETQYFGPGTRLLVL.

In its sample, this clonotype was seen a few times. The chain links TRBV6-1 to TRBJ1-1; 12 bases fit TRBD1. CDR3 length: 16 residues. In germline, CDR1 is MNHNS, CDR2 SASEGT. The ends lost 6 bases at V and 3 bases at J; junction bases unmatched: 8. The CDR3 sequence is CASSHGTGGADTEAFF. CDR3 sequence (DNA): TGTGCCAGCAGCCATGGGACAGGGGGCGCGGACACTGAAGCTTTCTTT.

CDR3: CASSLTGFADTQYF. As DNA, the CDR3 is TGTGCCAGCAGCCTGACAGGGTTCGCAGATACGCAGTATTTT. This sequence joins TRBV12-3 or TRBV12-4 and TRBJ2-3; 7 nucleotides align to TRBD1. With 6 bases clipped from V and 4 bases from J, the junction kept 7 bases outside the gene matches. CDR3 size: 14 residues.

The chain uses TRBV11-2 and TRBJ2-5; 7 nucleotides agree with TRBD2. V lost 3 bases and J lost 0; bases outside the gene matches: 4. CDR1 and CDR2 from the germline V gene are SGHAT and FQNNGV. The CDR3 has 15 amino acids. This CDR3 is CASSLTSTDQETQYF. CDR3 DNA: TGTGCCAGCAGCTTGACTAGCACCGACCAAGAGACCCAGTACTTC.

This clonotype occurred once. The chain links TRBV7-3 to TRBJ2-3, with 10 bases identical to TRBD2. The CDR3 sequence is 15 residues long. Germline values: CDR1 SGHTA, CDR2 FQGTGA. The trim removed 1 base at V and 4 bases at J, leaving 2 bases unmatched. The CDR3: CASSLIGLAADTQYF. CDR3 DNA sequence: TGTGCCAGCAGCTTAATCGGACTAGCGGCAGATACGCAGTATTTT.

This clonotype was counted between two and nine times. DNA of the CDR3: TGCAGTGCAACGAACGACAGGATTGAAGAGACCCAGTACTTC. Translation gives CSATNDRIEETQYF. The chain joins TRBV20-1 to TRBJ2-5; tentative D call: TRBD1 (6 bases). V lost 6 bases, J lost 3 bases, and 17 bases lay in between. The germline gives CDR1 DFQATT, CDR2 SNEGSKA (reference sequence). This CDR3 region has 14 residues.